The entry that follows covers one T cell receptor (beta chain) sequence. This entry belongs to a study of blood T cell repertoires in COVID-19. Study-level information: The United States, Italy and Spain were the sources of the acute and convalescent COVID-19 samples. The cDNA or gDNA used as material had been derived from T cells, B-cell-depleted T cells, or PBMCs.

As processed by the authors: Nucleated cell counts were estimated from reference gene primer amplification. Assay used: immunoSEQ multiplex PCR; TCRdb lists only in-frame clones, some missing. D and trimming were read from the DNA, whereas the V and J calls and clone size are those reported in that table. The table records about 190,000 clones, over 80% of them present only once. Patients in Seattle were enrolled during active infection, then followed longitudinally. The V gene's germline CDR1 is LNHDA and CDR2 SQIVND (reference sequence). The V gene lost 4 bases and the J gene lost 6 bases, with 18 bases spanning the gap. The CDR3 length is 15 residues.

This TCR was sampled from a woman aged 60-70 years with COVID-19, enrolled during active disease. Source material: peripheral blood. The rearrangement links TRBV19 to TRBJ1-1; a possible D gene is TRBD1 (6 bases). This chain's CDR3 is CASSTRTASTPEAFF. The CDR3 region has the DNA TGTGCCAGTAGTACGAGGACAGCCTCAACCCCTGAAGCTTTCTTT.